This TCR beta chain was documented in a study of T cells in Graves' hyperthyroidism and ophthalmopathy. General study findings and limits: Most expanded thyroid clonotypes above 0.001 recurred in blood.

Concerning this clonotype itself: Its target is not known.

Using RNA transcripts as the source, TCR beta CDR3 regions were amplified. An initial round of RT-PCR targeting the TCR CDR3 relied on the HTBI primer set. Each CDR3 protein gets one entry after TCRdb re-called the multiplex PCR reads with MiXCR. Altogether more than 650,000 distinct CDR3 sequences are present, 13% to 15% being singletons, with the ten largest covering 9.5% to 13%. Lactation, pregnancy, other autoimmune disease or uncontrolled infection excluded patients. The sample comprised blood. The TCR was taken from a woman aged 18-35 years with Graves' hyperthyroidism.

CDR3 DNA: TGTGCCAGCAGCCCACTTATGCGACAGGGGAACTACGAGCAGTACTTC. It encodes CASSPLMRQGNYEQYF. The chain couples TRBV11-2 to TRBJ2-7; 8 nucleotides line up with TRBD1. Per germline, CDR1 SGHAT and CDR2 FQNNGV. V shed 5 bases and J 3 bases; nucleotides not matched to a gene: 12. The CDR3 spans 16 residues.